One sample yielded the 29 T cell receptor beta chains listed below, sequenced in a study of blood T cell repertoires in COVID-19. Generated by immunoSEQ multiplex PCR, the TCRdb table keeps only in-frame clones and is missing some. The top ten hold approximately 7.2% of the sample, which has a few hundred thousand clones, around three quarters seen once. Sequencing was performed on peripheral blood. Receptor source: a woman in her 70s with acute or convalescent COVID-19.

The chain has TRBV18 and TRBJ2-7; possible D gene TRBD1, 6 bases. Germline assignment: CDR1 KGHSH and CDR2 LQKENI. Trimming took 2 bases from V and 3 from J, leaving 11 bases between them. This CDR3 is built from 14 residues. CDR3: CASSPGTSVYEQYF. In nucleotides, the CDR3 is TGTGCCAGCTCACCAGGGACAAGTGTCTACGAGCAGTACTTC.

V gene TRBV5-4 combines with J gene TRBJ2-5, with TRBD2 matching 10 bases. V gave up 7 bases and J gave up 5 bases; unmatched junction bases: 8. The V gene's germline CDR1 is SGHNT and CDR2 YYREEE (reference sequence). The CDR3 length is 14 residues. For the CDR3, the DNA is TGTGCCAGCGCGACAAAACTAGCGGGGGAGACCCAGTACTTC. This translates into CASATKLAGETQYF.

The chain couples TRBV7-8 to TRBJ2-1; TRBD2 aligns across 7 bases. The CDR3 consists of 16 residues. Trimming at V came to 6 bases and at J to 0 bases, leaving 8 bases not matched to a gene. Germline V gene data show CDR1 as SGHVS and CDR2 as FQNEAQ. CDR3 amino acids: CASRASGSSSYNEQFF. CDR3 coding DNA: TGTGCCAGCAGGGCTAGCGGAAGCAGCTCCTACAATGAGCAGTTCTTC. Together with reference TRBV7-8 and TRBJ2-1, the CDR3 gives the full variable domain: GAGVSQSPRYKVAKRGQDVALRCDPISGHVSLFWYQQALGQGPEFLTYFQNEAQLDKSGLPSDRFFAERPEGSVSTLKIQRTQQEDSAVYLCASRASGSSSYNEQFFGPGTRLTVL.

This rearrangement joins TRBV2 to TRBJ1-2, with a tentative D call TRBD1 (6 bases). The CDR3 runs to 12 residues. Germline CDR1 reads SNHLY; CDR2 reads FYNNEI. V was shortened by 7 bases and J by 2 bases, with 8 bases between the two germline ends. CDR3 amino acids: CASNRDNYGYTF. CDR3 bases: TGTGCCAGCAACAGGGACAACTATGGCTACACCTTC. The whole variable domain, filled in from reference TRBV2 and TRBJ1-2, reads EPEVTQTPSHQVTQMGQEVILRCVPISNHLYFYWYRQILGQKVEFLVSFYNNEISEKSEIFDDQFSVERPDGSNFTLKIRSTKLEDSAMYFCASNRDNYGYTFGSGTRLTVV.

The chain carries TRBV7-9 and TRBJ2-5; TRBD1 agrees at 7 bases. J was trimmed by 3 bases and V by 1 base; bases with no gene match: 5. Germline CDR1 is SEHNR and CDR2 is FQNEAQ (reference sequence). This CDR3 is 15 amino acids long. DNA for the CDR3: TGTGCCAGCAGCTTAGTCAGGGGGTTGAAAGAGACCCAGTACTTC. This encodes CASSLVRGLKETQYF.

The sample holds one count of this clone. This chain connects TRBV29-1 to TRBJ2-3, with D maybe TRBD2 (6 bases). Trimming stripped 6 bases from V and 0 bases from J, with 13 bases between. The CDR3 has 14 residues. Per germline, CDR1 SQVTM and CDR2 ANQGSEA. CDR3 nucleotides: TGCAGCGTCAAACCGGGACTGAGCACAGATACGCAGTATTTT. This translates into CSVKPGLSTDTQYF.

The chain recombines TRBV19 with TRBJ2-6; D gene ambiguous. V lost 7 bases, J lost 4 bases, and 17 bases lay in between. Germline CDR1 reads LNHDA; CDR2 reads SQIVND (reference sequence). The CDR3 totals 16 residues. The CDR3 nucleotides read TGTGCCAGTACCTCCCTTTACATGCCCGGGGCCAACGTCCTGACTTTC. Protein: CASTSLYMPGANVLTF.

The CDR3: CASSPGTGGRMAEAFF. The CDR3 nucleotides are TGTGCCAGCTCACCGGGGACAGGGGGCCGTATGGCTGAAGCTTTCTTT. The rearrangement uses TRBV18 and TRBJ1-1; 12 positions agree with TRBD1. Looked up from germline, CDR1 is KGHSH and CDR2 is LQKENI. V shed 3 bases, J shed 6 bases, and the junction held 8 bases outside the gene matches. CDR3 length: 16 residues.

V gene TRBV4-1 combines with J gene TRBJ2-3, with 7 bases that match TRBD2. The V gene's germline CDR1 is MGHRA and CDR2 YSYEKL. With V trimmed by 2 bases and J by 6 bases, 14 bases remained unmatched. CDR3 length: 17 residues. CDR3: CASSQRALARGTDTQYF. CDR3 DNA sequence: TGCGCCAGCAGCCAAAGGGCACTAGCGCGCGGGACCGATACGCAGTATTTT.

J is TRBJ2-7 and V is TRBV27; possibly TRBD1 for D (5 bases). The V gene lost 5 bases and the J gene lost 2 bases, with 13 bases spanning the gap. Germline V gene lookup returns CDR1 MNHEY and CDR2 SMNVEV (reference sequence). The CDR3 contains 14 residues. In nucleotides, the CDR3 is TGTGCCAGCAGTCCACGGACAACTACCTACGAGCAGTACTTC. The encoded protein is CASSPRTTTYEQYF.

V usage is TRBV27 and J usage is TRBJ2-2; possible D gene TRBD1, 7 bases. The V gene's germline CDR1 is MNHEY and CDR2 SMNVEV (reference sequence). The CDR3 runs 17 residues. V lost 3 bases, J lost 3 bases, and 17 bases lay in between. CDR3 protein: CASSLRGRGEHTGELFF. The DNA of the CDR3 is TGTGCCAGCAGTTTGAGAGGCAGGGGGGAACACACCGGGGAGCTGTTTTTT.

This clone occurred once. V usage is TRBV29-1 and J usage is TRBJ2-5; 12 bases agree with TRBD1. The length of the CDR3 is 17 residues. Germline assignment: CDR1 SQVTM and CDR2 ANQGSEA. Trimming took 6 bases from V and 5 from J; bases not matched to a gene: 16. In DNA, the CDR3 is TGCAGCGTCCCGGGACAGGGGGCCCTTTGGAGTGGGGAGACCCAGTACTTC. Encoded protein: CSVPGQGALWSGETQYF.

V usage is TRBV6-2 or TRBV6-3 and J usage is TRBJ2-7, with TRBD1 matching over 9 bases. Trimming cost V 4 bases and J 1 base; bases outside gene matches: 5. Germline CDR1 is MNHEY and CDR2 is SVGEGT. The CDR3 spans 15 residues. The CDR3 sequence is CASSFGTGRSYEQYF. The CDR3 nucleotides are TGTGCCAGCAGTTTTGGGACAGGGAGATCCTACGAGCAGTACTTC.

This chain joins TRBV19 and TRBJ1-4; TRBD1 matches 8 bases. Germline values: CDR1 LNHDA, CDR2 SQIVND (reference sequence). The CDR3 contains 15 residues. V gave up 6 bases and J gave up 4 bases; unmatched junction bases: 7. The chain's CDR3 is CASRDGQGNNEKLFF. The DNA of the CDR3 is TGTGCCAGTAGGGACGGACAGGGCAATAATGAAAAACTGTTTTTT.

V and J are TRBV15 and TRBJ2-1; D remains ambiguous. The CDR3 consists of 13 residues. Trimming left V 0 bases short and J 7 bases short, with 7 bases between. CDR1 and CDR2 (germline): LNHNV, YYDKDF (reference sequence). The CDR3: CATSRDNGNEQFF. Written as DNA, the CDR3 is TGTGCCACCAGCAGAGATAACGGGAATGAGCAGTTCTTC.

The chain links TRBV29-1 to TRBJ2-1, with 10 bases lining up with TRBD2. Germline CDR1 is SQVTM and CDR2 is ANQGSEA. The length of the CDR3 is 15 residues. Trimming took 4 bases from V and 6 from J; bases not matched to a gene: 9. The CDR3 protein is CSVAITSGDSNEQFF. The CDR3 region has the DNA TGCAGCGTTGCCATTACTAGCGGGGATTCCAATGAGCAGTTCTTC.

The CDR3 spells CASSEALTGVQPQHF. CDR3 nucleotide sequence: TGTGCCAGCAGTGAAGCGCTTACAGGGGTCCAGCCCCAGCATTTT. This chain joins TRBV2 and TRBJ1-5; 7 nucleotides align to TRBD1. J lost 7 bases, V lost 0 bases, and 6 bases had no gene match. Per germline, CDR1 SNHLY and CDR2 FYNNEI. This CDR3 comprises 15 residues.

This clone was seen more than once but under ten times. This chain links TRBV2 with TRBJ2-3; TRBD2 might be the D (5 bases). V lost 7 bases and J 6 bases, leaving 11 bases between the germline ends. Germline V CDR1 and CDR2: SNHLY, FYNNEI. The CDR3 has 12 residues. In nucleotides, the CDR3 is TGTGCCAGCACCAGCGGTCCCGATACGCAGTATTTT. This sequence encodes CASTSGPDTQYF.

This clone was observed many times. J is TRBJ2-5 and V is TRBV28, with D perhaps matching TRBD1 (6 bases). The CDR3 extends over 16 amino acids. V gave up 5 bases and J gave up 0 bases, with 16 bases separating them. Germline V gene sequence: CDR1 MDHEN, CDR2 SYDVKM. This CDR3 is CASSPREGDNQETQYF. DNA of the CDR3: TGTGCCAGCAGTCCTCGCGAGGGGGACAACCAAGAGACCCAGTACTTC. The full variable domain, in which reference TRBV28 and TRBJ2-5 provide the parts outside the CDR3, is DVKVTQSSRYLVKRTGEKVFLECVQDMDHENMFWYRQDPGLGLRLIYFSYDVKMKEKGDIPEGYSVSREKKERFSLILESASTNQTSMYLCASSPREGDNQETQYFGPGTRLLVL.

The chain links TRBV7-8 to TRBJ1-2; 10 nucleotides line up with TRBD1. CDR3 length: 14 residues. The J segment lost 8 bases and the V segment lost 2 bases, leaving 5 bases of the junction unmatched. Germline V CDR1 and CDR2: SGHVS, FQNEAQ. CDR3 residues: CASSLMGTGDGYTF. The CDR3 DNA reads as TGTGCCAGCAGCTTAATGGGGACAGGGGACGGCTACACCTTC.

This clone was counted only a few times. DNA of the CDR3: TGTGCCACCAGTGTGAATAGCGGGGGGGATCTAGCCAAAAACATTCAGTACTTC. This translates into CATSVNSGGDLAKNIQYF. The V call is TRBV24-1, the J call TRBJ2-4; the match to TRBD2 covers 11 bases. After removal of 5 bases from V and 0 bases from J, the junction contained 8 bases not matched to a gene. The germline gives CDR1 KGHDR, CDR2 SFDVKD. The CDR3 loop spans 18 amino acids.

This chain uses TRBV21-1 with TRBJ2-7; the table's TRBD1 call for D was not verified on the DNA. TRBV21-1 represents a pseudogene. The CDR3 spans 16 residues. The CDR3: CASSKRYRDSSYEQYF. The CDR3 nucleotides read TGTGCCAGCAGCAAAAGATACCGGGACAGCTCCTACGAGCAGTACTTC.

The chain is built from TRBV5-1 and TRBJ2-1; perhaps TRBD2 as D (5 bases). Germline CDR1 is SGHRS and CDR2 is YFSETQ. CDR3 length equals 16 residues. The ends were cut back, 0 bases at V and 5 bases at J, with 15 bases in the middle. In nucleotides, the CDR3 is TGCGCCAGCAGCTTGGTAGCTAGCAGATCTAACAATGAGCAGTTCTTC. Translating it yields CASSLVASRSNNEQFF.

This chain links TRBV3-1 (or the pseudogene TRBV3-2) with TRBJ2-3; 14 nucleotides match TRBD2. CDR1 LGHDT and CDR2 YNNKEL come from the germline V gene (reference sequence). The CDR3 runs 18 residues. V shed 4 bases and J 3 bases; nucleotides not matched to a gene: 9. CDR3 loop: CASSPLGLAGGRTDTQYF. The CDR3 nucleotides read TGTGCCAGCAGCCCACTCGGACTAGCGGGGGGCCGGACAGATACGCAGTATTTT.

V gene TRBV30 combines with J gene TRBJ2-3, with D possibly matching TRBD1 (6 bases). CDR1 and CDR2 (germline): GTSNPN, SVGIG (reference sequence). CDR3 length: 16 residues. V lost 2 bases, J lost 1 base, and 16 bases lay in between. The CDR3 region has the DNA TGTGCCTGGAGTAGATTCACAGGGACCCGCACAGATACGCAGTATTTT. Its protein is CAWSRFTGTRTDTQYF.

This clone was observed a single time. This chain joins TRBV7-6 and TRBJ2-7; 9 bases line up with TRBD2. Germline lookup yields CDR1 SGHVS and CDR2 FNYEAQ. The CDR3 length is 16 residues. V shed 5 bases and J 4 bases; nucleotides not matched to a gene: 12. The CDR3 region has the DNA TGTGCCAGCAGCCCCTTAGGGTTGACTAGCGGATACGAGCAGTACTTC. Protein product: CASSPLGLTSGYEQYF.

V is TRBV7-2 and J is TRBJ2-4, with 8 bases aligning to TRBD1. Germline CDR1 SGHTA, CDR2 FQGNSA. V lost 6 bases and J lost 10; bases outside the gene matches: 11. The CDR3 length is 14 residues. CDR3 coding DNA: TGTGCCAGCAGTTTTACATTTCGGACAGGGATTCAGTACTTC. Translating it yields CASSFTFRTGIQYF.

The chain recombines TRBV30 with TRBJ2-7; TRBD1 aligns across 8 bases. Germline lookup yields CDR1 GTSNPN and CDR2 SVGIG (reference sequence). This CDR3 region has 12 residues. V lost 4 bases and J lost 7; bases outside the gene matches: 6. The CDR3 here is CAWTQGAREQYF. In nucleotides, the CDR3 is TGTGCCTGGACCCAGGGGGCGCGGGAGCAGTACTTC. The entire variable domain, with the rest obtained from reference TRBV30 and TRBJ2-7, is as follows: SQTIHQWPATLVQPVGSPLSLECTVEGTSNPNLYWYRQAAGRGLQLLFYSVGIGQISSEVPQNLSASRPQDRQFILSSKKLLLSDSGFYLCAWTQGAREQYFGPGTRLTVT.

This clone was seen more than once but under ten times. The CDR3 spells CASSIEGTTLGHNEQFF. In DNA, the CDR3 is TGTGCCAGTAGTATAGAGGGGACAACACTAGGTCACAATGAGCAGTTCTTC. This sequence joins TRBV19 and TRBJ2-1, with D maybe TRBD1 (6 bases). Trimming removed 0 bases from V and 5 bases from J, with 17 bases in between. In germline, CDR1 is LNHDA, CDR2 SQIVND (reference sequence). This CDR3 is built from 17 residues.